The 4 T cell receptor beta chains given below trace back to one sample, sequenced in a study of a mutant IDH1 vaccine in newly diagnosed glioma listed by TCRdb under 2021. The library was generated by the immunoSEQ multiplex PCR assay. The table comes from immuneACCESS by way of TCRdb, which keeps in-frame sequences with V and J called. Part of the clones is missing from these tables; in studies checked, under half for an unresolved V gene and the rest for unknown reasons. This sample comprises about 94,000 clones, just under 90% of them detected only once. 0.7% to 0.95% of the sample is held by the ten biggest clonotypes. Which antigens these TCRs recognize remains unknown. Taken with the paper, the label for time point translates to: week 47, end of study. Each vaccine dose, consisting of 300 ug of a 20-mer mutant IDH1 peptide in Montanide, was administered subcutaneously with topical imiquimod.

The sequenced sample was PBMCs, obtained from a glioma patient whose treatment included an IDH1 peptide vaccine. The receptors originated from a woman aged 45-60 years with glioma.

The chain recombines TRBV9 with TRBJ1-1, with D maybe TRBD1 (6 bases). Germline CDR1 reads SGDLS; CDR2 reads YYNGEE. V was clipped by 1 base and J by 5 bases, with 18 bases between them. The CDR3 runs 16 residues. CDR3 DNA sequence: TGTGCCAGCAGCGTATATCCTGGGGCGAGGGGGACTGAAGCTTTCTTT. Encoded protein: CASSVYPGARGTEAFF. The full variable domain, completed using reference TRBV9 and TRBJ1-1, is DSGVTQTPKHLITATGQRVTLRCSPRSGDLSVYWYQQSLDQGLQFLIQYYNGEERAKGNILERFSAQQFPDLHSELNLSSLELGDSALYFCASSVYPGARGTEAFFGQGTRLTVV.

This clone was seen more than once but under ten times. CDR3: CASSVGGRGSYEQYF. The CDR3 DNA sequence: TGTGCCAGCAGCGTAGGCGGGAGGGGGTCCTACGAGCAGTACTTC. J is TRBJ2-7 and V is TRBV9; 9 bases line up with TRBD2. J gave up 1 base and V 0 bases, and 2 bases lay outside the gene matches. There are 15 residues in the CDR3. Germline V gene sequence: CDR1 SGDLS, CDR2 YYNGEE.

As DNA, the CDR3 is TGTGCCAGTGGGGATTACAATGAGCAGTTCTTC. Its protein is CASGDYNEQFF. V is TRBV19 and J is TRBJ2-1; no clear D. V lost 8 bases, J lost 4 bases, and 6 bases lay in between. CDR3 length: 11 amino acids. Germline V gene data show CDR1 as LNHDA and CDR2 as SQIVND (reference sequence). The whole variable domain, filled in from reference TRBV19 and TRBJ2-1, reads DGGITQSPKYLFRKEGQNVTLSCEQNLNHDAMYWYRQDPGQGLRLIYYSQIVNDFQKGDIAEGYSVSREKKESFPLTVTSAQKNPTAFYLCASGDYNEQFFGPGTRLTVL.

The chain has TRBV9 and TRBJ2-1; D is uncertain. The CDR3 extends over 12 amino acids. V lost 1 base and J 6 bases, leaving 5 bases between the germline ends. Germline CDR1 SGDLS, CDR2 YYNGEE. CDR3 in amino acids: CASSVRPNEQFF. As DNA, the CDR3 is TGTGCCAGCAGCGTAAGACCCAATGAGCAGTTCTTC.